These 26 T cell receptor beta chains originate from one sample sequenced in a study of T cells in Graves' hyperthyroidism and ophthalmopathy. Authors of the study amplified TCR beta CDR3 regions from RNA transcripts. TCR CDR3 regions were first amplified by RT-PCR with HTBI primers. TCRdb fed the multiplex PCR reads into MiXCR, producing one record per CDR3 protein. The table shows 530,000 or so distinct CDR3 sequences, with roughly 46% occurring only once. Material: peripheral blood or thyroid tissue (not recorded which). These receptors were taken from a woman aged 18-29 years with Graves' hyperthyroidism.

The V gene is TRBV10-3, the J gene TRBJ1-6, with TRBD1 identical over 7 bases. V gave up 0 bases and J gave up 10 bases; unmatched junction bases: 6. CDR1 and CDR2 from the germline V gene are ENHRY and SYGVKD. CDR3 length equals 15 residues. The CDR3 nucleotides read TGTGCCATCAGTGAGTCTACAGGGGAATTCTCACCCCTCCACTTT. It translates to CAISESTGEFSPLHF.

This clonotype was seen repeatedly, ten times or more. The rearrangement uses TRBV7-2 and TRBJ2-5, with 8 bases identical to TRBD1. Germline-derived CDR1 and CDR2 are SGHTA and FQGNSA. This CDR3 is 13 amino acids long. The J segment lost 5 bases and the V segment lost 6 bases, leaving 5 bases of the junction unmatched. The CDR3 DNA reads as TGTGCCAGCAGTCTAGACAGGGGTGAGACCCAGTACTTC. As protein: CASSLDRGETQYF.

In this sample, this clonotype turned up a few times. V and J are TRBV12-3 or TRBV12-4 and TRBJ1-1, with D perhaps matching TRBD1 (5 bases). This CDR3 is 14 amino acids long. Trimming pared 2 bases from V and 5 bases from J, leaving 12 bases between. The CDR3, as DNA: TGTGCCAGCAGTTTATGGGGGGATGGGACTGAAGCTTTCTTT. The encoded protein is CASSLWGDGTEAFF.

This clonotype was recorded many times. The CDR3 DNA reads as TGTGCCAGCAGCTTAGCGCCAGGGATCGAGCAGTACTTC. Protein product: CASSLAPGIEQYF. This chain joins TRBV7-8 and TRBJ2-7, with D possibly being TRBD1 (5 bases). The CDR3 length is 13 residues. The germline V gene encodes CDR1 SGHVS and CDR2 FQNEAQ. V lost 0 bases and J lost 6, with 9 bases in between.

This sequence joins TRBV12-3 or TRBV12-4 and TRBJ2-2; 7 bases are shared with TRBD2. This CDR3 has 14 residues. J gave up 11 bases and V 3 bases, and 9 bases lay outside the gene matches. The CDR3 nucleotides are TGTGCCAGCAGTTTGACGGGAGGCCACAATGAGCTGTTTTTT. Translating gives CASSLTGGHNELFF.

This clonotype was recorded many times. The CDR3, as DNA: TGTGCCAGCAGTAGACTAGCGGGAGACGTGGGAGATACGCAGTATTTT. It encodes CASSRLAGDVGDTQYF. The V gene is TRBV2, the J gene TRBJ2-3, with 12 bases that match TRBD2. CDR3 size: 16 residues. V shed 5 bases and J 5 bases; nucleotides not matched to a gene: 8. Germline V gene sequence: CDR1 SNHLY, CDR2 FYNNEI.

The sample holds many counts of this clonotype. The CDR3 here is CATGARKTTNEKLFF. The CDR3 bases are TGTGCCACGGGGGCGCGGAAAACAACTAATGAAAAACTGTTTTTT. The rearrangement links TRBV10-3 to TRBJ1-4, with D perhaps TRBD1 (6 bases). This CDR3 has 15 residues. CDR1 and CDR2 (germline): ENHRY, SYGVKD. V gave up 10 bases and J gave up 0 bases, with 15 bases separating them.

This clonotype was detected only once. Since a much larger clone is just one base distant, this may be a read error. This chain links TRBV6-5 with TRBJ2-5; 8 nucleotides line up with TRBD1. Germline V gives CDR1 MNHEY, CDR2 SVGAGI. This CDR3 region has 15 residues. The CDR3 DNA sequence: TGTACCAGCAGTTACCCGGACAGGGTAGGAGAGACCCAGTACTTC. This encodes CTSSYPDRVGETQYF.

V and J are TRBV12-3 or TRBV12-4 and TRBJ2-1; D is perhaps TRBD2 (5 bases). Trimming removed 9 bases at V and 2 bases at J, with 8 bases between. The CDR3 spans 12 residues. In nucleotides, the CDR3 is TGTGCCAGTCGGGGTCCCTACAATGAGCAGTTCTTC. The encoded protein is CASRGPYNEQFF.

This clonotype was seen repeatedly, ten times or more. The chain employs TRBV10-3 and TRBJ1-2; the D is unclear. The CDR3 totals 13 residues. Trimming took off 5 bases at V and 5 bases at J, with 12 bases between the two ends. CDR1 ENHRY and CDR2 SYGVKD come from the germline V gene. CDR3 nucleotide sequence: TGTGCCATCAGTCAAAACGGACCGTATGGCTACACCTTC. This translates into CAISQNGPYGYTF.

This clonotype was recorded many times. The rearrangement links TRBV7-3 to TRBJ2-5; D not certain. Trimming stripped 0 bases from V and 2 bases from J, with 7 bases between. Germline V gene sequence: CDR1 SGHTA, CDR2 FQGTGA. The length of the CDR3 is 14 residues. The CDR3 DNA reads TGTGCCAGCAGCTTAACCTCACAGCAAGAGACCCAGTACTTC. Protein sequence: CASSLTSQQETQYF. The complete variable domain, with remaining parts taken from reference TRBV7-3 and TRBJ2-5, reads GAGVSQTPSNKVTEKGKYVELRCDPISGHTALYWYRQSLGQGPEFLIYFQGTGAADDSGLPNDRFFAVRPEGSVSTLKIQRTERGDSAVYLCASSLTSQQETQYFGPGTRLLVL.

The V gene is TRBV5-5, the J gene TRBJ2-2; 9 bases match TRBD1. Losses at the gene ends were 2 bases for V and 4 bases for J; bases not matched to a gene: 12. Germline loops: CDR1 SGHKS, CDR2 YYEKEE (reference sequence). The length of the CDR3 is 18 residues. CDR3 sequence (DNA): TGTGCCAGCAGCTTTGTTACAGGACAGACAGGGGGCACCGGGGAGCTGTTTTTT. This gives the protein CASSFVTGQTGGTGELFF.

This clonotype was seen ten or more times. The CDR3 loop is CASSLGVIYGYTF. The CDR3 nucleotides read TGTGCCAGCAGCTTAGGCGTGATCTATGGCTACACCTTC. V is TRBV7-9 and J is TRBJ1-2; D is unclear. V was cut by 1 base and J by 4 bases, with 7 bases left in between. The CDR3 spans 13 residues. CDR1 SEHNR and CDR2 FQNEAQ come from the germline V gene (reference sequence).

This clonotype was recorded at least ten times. The CDR3 sequence is CASRSTGTVSYEQYF. CDR3 DNA: TGTGCCAGCAGAAGTACAGGTACCGTGTCCTACGAGCAGTACTTC. V is TRBV12-3 or TRBV12-4 and J is TRBJ2-7, with a possible D match to TRBD1 (5 bases). The CDR3 contains 15 residues. V lost 6 bases and J 1 base, leaving 16 bases between the germline ends.

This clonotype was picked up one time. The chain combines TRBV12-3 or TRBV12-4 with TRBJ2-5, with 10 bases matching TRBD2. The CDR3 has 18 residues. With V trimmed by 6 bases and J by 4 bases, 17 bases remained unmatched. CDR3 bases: TGTGCCAGCAGAGAGGGGCTAGCGGGAGTAACTAGGGGAGAGACCCAGTACTTC. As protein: CASREGLAGVTRGETQYF.

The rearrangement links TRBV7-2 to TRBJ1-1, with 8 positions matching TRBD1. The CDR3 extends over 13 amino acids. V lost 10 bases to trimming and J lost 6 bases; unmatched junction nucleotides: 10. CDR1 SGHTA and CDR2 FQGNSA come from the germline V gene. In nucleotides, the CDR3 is TGTGCCACCGCGGACAGGGTGAGCCCTGAAGCTTTCTTT. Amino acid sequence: CATADRVSPEAFF.

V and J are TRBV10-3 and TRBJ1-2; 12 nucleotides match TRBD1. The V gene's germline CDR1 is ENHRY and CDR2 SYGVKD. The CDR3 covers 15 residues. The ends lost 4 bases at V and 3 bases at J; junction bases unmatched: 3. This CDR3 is CAISGGTGGDYGYTF. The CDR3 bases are TGTGCCATCAGTGGGGGGACAGGGGGCGACTATGGCTACACCTTC.

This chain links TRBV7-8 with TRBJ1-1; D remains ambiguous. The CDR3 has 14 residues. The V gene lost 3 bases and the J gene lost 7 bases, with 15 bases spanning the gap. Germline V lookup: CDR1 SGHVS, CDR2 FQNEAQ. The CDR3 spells CASSFSVRNGEAFF. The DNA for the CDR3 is TGTGCCAGCAGCTTCTCGGTCAGGAACGGTGAAGCTTTCTTT.

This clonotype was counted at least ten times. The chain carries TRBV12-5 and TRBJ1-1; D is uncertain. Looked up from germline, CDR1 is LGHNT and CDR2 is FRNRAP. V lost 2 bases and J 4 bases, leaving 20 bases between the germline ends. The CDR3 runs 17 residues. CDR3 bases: TGTGCTAGTGGTTTGTTACCGACACCGAGGACGAGCACTGAAGCTTTCTTT. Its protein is CASGLLPTPRTSTEAFF.

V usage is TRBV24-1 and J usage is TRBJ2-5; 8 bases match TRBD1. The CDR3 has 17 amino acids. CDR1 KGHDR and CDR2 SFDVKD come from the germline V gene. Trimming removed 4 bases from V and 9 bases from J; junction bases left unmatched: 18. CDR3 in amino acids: CATSDRGQGRPNQPQYF. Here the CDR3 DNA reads TGTGCCACCAGTGACAGAGGACAGGGTCGCCCCAATCAGCCCCAGTACTTC.

CDR3: CAWSTVSYEQYF. In DNA, the CDR3 is TGTGCCTGGAGTACCGTCTCCTACGAGCAGTACTTC. V usage is TRBV30 and J usage is TRBJ2-7, with no clear D. Germline CDR1 is GTSNPN and CDR2 is SVGIG (reference sequence). The CDR3 is made up of 12 amino acids. V was clipped by 2 bases and J by 0 bases, with 5 bases between them.

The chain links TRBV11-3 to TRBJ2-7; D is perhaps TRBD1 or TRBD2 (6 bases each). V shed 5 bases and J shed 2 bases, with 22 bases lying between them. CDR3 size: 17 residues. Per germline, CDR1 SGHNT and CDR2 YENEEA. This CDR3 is CASSDGGFLDSTYEQYF. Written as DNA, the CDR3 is TGTGCCAGCAGCGATGGGGGGTTTTTGGACAGTACCTACGAGCAGTACTTC.

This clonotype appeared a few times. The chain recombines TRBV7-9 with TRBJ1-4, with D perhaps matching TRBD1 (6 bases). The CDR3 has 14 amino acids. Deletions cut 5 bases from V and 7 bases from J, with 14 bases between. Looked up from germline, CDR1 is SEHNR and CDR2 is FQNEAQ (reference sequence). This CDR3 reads CASSRGGGGEKLFF. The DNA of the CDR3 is TGTGCCAGCAGCCGGGGCGGGGGCGGTGAAAAACTGTTTTTT.

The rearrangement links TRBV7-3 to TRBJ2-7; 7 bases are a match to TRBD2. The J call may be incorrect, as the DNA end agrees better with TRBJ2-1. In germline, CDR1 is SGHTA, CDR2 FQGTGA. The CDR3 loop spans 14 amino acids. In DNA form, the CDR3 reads TGTGCCAGCAGCTTAGCGGGGGATGAGGATGAGCAGTTCTTC. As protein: CASSLAGDEDEQFF.

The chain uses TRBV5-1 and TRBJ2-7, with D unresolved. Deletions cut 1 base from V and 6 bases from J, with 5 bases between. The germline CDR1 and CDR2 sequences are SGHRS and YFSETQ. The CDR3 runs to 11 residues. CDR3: CASSLPSEQYF. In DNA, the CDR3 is TGCGCCAGCAGCTTGCCTAGCGAGCAGTACTTC.

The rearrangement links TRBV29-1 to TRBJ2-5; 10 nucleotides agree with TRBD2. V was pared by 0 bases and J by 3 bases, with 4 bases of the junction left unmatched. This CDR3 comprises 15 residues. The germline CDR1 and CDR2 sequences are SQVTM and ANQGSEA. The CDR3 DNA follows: TGCAGCGTTGAAGATTCGCTAGCGGGAGAAGAGACCCAGTACTTC. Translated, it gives CSVEDSLAGEETQYF. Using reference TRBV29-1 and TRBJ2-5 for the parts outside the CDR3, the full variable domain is SAVISQKPSRDICQRGTSLTIQCQVDSQVTMMFWYRQQPGQSLTLIATANQGSEATYESGFVIDKFPISRPNLTFSTLTVSNMSPEDSSIYLCSVEDSLAGEETQYFGPGTRLLVL.